The clone carrying this T cell receptor beta chain has ten or more counts. Its antigen remains unidentified. As TCR cDNA was made by 5'RACE template switching, a universal primer site and UMIs were added. Each CDR3 protein is one row after TCRdb ran MiXCR on the 5' RACE reads. Among about 30,000 distinct CDR3 sequences, roughly 4.5% were seen once, and the ten largest hold approximately 46%. This sample stems from a study of T cells after yellow fever vaccination. Study context: Each low-cell-number fraction was prepared by means of SMART-Seq v4 Ultra Low Input. The study's findings and limits: Abundant clonotypes from the bulk population could contaminate FACS-sorted repertoires.

The length of the CDR3 is 16 residues. Germline V CDR1 and CDR2: KGHSH, LQKENI. V lost 4 bases, J lost 4 bases, and 20 bases lay in between. V gene TRBV18 combines with J gene TRBJ2-7, with D perhaps matching TRBD2 (6 bases). The source was CD8+ T cells sorted from PBMCs, collected 5 days after the yellow fever booster vaccination. This sequence originates from a man between 25 and 39 years old who received the YFV17D yellow fever vaccine. The CDR3 DNA sequence: TGTGCCAGCTCACTAATGCCGGACTACGGGCTGTACGAGCAGTACTTC. It codes for CASSLMPDYGLYEQYF.